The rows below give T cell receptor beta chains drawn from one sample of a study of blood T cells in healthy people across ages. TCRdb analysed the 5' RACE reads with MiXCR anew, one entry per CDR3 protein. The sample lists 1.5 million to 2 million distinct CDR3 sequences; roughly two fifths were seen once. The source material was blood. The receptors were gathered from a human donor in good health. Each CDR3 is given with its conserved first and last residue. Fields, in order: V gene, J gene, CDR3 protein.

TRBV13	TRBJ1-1	CASSLVETEAFF
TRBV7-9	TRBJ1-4	CASSLESPEKLFF
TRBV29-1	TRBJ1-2	CSDGTDGYTF
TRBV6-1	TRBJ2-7	CASSEAGGTYSYEQYF
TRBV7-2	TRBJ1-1	CASSLNRENTEAFF
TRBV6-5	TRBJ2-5	CASSSPFLDQYF
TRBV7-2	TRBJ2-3	CASTGLAGGSLTDTQYF
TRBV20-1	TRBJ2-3	CSARDQHADTQYF
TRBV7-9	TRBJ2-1	CASSLAYGLAGGSYNEQFF
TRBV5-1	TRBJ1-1	CASSLFDRNTEAFF
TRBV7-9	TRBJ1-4	CASSHSLQGAGEKLFF
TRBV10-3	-	CAISESVPYEQYF
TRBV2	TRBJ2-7	CASIEDRAAYEQYF
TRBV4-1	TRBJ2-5	CASSQDGRDIQETQYF